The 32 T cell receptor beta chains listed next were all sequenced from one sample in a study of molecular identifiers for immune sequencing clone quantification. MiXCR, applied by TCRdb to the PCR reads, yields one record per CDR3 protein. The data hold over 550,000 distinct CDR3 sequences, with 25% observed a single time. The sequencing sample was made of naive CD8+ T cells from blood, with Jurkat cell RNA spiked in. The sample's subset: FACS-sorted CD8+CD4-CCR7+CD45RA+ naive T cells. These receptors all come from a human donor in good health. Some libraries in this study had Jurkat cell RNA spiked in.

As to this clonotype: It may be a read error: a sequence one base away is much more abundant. This chain's CDR3 is CASSYGSTGGLSGANVLAF. CDR3 nucleotides: TGTGCCAGCAGTTACGGGTCGACAGGGGGCCTCTCTGGGGCCAACGTCCTGGCTTTC. V gene TRBV6-5 combines with J gene TRBJ2-6; TRBD1 matches 10 bases. The CDR3 is 19 amino acids. Germline CDR1 MNHEY, CDR2 SVGAGI.

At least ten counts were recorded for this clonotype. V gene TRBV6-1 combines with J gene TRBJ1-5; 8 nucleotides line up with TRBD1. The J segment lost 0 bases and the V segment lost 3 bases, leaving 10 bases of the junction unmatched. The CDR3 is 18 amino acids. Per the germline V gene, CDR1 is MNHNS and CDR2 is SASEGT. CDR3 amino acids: CASSEPRGHTYSNQPQHF. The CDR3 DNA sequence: TGTGCCAGCAGTGAGCCCAGGGGGCATACTTATAGCAATCAGCCCCAGCATTTT.

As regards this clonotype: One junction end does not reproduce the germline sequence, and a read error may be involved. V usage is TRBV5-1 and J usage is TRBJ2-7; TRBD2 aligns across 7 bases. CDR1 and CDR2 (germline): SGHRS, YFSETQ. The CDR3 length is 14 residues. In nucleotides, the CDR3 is TGCGCCAGCAGCCCATCCGGGGGGTCCTACGAGCAGTGCTTC. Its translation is CASSPSGGSYEQCF.

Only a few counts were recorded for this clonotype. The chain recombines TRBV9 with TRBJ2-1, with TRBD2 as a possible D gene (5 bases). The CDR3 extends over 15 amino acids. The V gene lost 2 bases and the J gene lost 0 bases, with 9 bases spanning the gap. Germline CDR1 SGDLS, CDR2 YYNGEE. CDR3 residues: CASSVEANSYNEQFF. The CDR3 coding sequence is TGTGCCAGCAGCGTGGAGGCGAACTCCTACAATGAGCAGTTCTTC.

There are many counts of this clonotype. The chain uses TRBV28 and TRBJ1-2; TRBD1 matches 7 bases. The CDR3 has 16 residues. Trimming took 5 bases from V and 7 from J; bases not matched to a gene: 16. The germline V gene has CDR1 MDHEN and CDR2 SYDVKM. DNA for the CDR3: TGTGCCAGCAGTCCCCGGAGGGGGCAGTACGGTTTTGGCTACACCTTC. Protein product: CASSPRRGQYGFGYTF.

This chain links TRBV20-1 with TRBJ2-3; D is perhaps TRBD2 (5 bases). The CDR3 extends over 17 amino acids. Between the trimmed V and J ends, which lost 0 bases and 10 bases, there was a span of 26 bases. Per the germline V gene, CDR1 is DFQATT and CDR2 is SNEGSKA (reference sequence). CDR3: CSARDRLARVGPVAQYF. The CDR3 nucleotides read TGCAGTGCTAGAGATCGGCTAGCCCGGGTCGGACCGGTGGCGCAGTATTTT.

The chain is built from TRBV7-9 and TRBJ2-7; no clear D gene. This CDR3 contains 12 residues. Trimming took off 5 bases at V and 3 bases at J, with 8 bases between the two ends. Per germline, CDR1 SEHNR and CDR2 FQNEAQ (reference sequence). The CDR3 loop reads CASSAPYYEQYF. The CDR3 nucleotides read TGTGCCAGCAGCGCCCCCTACTACGAGCAGTACTTC.

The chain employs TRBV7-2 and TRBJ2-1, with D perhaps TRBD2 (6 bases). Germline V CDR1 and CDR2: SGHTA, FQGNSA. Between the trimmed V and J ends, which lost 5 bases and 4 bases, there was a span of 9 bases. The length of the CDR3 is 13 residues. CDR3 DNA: TGTGCCAGCAGCGTTAGCGGTTACAATGAGCAGTTCTTC. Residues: CASSVSGYNEQFF.

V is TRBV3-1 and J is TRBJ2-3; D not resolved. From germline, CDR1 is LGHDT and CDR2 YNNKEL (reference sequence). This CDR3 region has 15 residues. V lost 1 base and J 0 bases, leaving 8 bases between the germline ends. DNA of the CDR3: TGTGCCAGCAGCCAAGTTTCGCGCAGCACAGATACGCAGTATTTT. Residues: CASSQVSRSTDTQYF.

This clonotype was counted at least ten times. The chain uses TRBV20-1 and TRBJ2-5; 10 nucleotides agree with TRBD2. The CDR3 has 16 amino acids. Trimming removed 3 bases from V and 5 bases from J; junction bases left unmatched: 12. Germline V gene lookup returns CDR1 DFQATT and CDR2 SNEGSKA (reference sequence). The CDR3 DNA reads TGCAGTGCTAGTTCGTGGACTAGCGGAGTCCTGGAGACCCAGTACTTC. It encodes CSASSWTSGVLETQYF.

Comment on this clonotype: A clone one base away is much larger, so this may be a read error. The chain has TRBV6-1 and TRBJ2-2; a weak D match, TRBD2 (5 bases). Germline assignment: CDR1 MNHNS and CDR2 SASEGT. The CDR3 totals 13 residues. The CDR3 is CASSEMNTGVLFF. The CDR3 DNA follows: TGTGCCAGCAGTGAAATGAACACCGGGGTGCTGTTTTTT.

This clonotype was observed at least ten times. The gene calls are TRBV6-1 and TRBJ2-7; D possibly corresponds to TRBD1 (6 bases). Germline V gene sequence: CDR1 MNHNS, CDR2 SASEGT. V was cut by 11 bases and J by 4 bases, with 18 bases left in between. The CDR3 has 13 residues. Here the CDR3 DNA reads TGTGCCTGCAAAGACAGGCACGCTTACGAGCAGTACTTC. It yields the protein CACKDRHAYEQYF.

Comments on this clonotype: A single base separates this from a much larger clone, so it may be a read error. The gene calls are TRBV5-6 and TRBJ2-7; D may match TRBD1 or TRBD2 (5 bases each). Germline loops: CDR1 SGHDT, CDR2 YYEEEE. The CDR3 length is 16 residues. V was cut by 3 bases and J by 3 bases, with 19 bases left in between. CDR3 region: CASSWSTGIGVYEQYF. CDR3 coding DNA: TGTGCCAGCAGCTGGAGCACCGGGATAGGGGTCTACGAGCAGTACTTC.

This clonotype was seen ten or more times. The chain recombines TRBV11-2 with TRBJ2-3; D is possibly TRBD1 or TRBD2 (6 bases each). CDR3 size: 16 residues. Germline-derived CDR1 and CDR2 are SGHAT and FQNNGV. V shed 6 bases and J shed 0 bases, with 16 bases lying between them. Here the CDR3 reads CASRGGWNPSTDTQYF. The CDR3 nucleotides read TGTGCCAGCAGAGGGGGGTGGAACCCTAGCACAGATACGCAGTATTTT.

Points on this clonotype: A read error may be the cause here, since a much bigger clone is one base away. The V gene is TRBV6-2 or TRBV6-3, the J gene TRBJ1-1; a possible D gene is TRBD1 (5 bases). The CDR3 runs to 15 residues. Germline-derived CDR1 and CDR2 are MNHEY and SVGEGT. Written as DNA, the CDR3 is TGTGCCAGCAGTTCCTTCTCGGGACCGAACACTGAAACTTTCTTT. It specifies CASSSFSGPNTETFF.

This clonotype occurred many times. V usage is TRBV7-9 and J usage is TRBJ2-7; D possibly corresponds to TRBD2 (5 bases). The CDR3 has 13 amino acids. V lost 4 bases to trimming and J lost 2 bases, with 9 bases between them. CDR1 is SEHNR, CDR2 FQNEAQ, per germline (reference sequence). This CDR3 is CASSSPGTYEQYF. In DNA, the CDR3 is TGTGCCAGCAGCTCGCCGGGGACCTACGAGCAGTACTTC.

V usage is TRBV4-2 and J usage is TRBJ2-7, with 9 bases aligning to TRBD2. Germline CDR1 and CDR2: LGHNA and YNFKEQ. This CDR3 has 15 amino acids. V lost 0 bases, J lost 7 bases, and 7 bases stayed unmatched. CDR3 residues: CASSQERSGRNEQYF. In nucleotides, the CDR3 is TGTGCCAGCAGCCAAGAAAGAAGCGGGAGGAATGAGCAGTACTTC.

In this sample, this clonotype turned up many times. CDR3 bases: TGTGCCAGCAGTTCCCCCTATAGGGGATACGAGCAGTACTTC. Translation: CASSSPYRGYEQYF. The V and J genes are TRBV28 and TRBJ2-7; D possibly corresponds to TRBD1 (5 bases). The CDR3 contains 14 residues. The germline gives CDR1 MDHEN, CDR2 SYDVKM. Trimming removed 4 bases at V and 4 bases at J, with 14 bases between. Full variable domain (outside the CDR3, taken from reference TRBV28 and TRBJ2-7): DVKVTQSSRYLVKRTGEKVFLECVQDMDHENMFWYRQDPGLGLRLIYFSYDVKMKEKGDIPEGYSVSREKKERFSLILESASTNQTSMYLCASSSPYRGYEQYFGPGTRLTVT.

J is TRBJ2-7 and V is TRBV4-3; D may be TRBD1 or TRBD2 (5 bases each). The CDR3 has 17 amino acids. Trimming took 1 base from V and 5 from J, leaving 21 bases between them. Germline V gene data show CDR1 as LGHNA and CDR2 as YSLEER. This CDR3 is CASSQVLPGGFRDEQYF. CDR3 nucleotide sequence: TGCGCCAGCAGCCAAGTCCTTCCTGGGGGTTTTCGAGACGAGCAGTACTTC.

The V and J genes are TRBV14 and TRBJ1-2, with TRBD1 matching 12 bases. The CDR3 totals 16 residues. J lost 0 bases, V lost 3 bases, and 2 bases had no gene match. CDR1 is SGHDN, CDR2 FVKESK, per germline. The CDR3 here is CASSQGQGASNYGYTF. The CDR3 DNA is TGTGCCAGCAGCCAGGGACAGGGGGCTTCTAACTATGGCTACACCTTC.

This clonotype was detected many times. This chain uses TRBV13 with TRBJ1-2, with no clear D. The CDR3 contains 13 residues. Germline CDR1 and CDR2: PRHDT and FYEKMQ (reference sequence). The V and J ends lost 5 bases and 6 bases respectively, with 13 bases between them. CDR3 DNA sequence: TGTGCCAGCAGCGTCGCCCACAAGGATGGCTACACCTTC. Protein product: CASSVAHKDGYTF.

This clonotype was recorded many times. The CDR3 sequence is CASSYSGRDTQYF. CDR3 nucleotide sequence: TGTGCCAGCAGTTATTCGGGAAGAGATACGCAGTATTTT. The chain couples TRBV6-6 to TRBJ2-3; possibly TRBD2 for D (5 bases). CDR1 MNHNY and CDR2 SVGAGI come from the germline V gene (reference sequence). This CDR3 has 13 residues. V lost 3 bases to trimming and J lost 5 bases, with 9 bases between them.

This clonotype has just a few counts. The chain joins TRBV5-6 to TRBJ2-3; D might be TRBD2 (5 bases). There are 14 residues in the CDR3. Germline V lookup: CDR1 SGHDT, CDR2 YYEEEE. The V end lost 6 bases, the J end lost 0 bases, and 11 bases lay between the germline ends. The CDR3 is CASTDWTSTDTQYF. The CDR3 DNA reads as TGTGCCAGCACCGACTGGACTAGCACAGATACGCAGTATTTT.

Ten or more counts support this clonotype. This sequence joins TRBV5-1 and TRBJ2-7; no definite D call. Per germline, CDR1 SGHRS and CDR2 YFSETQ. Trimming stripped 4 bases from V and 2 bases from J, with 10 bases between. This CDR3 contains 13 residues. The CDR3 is CASSTDNAYEQYF. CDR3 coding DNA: TGCGCCAGCAGCACTGACAATGCCTACGAGCAGTACTTC.

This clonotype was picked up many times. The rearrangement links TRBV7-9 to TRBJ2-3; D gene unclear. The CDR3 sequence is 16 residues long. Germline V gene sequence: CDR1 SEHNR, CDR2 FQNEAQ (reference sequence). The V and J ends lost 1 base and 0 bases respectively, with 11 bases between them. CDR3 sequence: CASSLERTESTDTQYF. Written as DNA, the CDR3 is TGTGCCAGCAGCTTAGAAAGGACGGAGAGCACAGATACGCAGTATTTT.

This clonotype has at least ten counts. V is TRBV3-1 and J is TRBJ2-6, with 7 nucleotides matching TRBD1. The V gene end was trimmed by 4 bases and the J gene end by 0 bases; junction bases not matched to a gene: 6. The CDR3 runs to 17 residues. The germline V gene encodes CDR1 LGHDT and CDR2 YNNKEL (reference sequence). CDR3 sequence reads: CASSPGQPNSGANVLTF. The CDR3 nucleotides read TGTGCCAGCAGCCCGGGACAGCCTAACTCTGGGGCCAACGTCCTGACTTTC. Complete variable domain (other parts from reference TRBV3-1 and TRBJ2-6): DTAVSQTPKYLVTQMGNDKSIKCEQNLGHDTMYWYKQDSKKFLKIMFSYNNKELIINETVPNRFSPKSPDKAHLNLHINSLELGDSAVYFCASSPGQPNSGANVLTFGAGSRLTVL.

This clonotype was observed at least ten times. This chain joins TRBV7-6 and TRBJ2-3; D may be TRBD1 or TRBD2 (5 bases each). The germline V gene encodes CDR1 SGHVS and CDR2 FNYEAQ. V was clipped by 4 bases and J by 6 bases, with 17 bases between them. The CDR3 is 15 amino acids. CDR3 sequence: CASSSLAGSYDTQYF. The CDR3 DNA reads TGTGCCAGCAGCTCCCTTGCAGGGAGTTACGATACGCAGTATTTT.

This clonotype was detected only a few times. The CDR3 nucleotides are TGCGCCAGCACCAGGACTAGCGGGAGCCAAGAGACCCAGTACTTC. Protein product: CASTRTSGSQETQYF. V is TRBV5-1 and J is TRBJ2-5, with 13 bases identical to TRBD2. V dropped 6 bases and J dropped 1; count of bases not matched to a gene: 3. The CDR3 has 15 amino acids. Germline V gene lookup returns CDR1 SGHRS and CDR2 YFSETQ.

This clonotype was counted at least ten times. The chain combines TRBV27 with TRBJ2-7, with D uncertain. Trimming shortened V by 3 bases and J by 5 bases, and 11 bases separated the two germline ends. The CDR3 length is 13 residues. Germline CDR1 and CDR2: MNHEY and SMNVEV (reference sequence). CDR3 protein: CASSFLGAHEQYF. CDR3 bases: TGTGCCAGCAGTTTCCTAGGAGCCCACGAGCAGTACTTC.

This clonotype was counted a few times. The CDR3 is CASRQRPGQGGFNTGELFF. DNA of the CDR3: TGTGCCAGCAGACAACGTCCGGGACAGGGGGGATTCAACACCGGGGAGCTGTTTTTT. The chain has TRBV6-2 or TRBV6-3 and TRBJ2-2, with 11 bases that match TRBD1. Germline-derived CDR1 and CDR2 are MNHEY and SVGEGT. V lost 6 bases to trimming and J lost 2 bases; unmatched junction nucleotides: 14. This CDR3 has 19 amino acids.

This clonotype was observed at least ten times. CDR3 protein: CASSHRIREWSEQYF. In nucleotides, the CDR3 is TGTGCCAGCAGCCACCGGATCAGGGAGTGGAGCGAGCAGTACTTC. The chain joins TRBV5-8 to TRBJ2-7; D is possibly TRBD1 or TRBD2 (5 bases each). Trimming shortened V by 4 bases and J by 6 bases, and 20 bases separated the two germline ends. The length of the CDR3 is 15 residues. The V gene's germline CDR1 is SGHTS and CDR2 YDEGEE.

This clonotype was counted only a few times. CDR3 loop: CSARSITSYNEQFF. In nucleotides, the CDR3 is TGCAGTGCTAGATCCATTACCTCCTACAATGAGCAGTTCTTC. The chain couples TRBV20-1 to TRBJ2-1, with unresolved D. With 2 bases removed from V and 0 bases from J, the gap between germline ends came to 8 bases. Germline assignment: CDR1 DFQATT and CDR2 SNEGSKA (reference sequence). CDR3 length: 14 amino acids.